The clone carrying this T cell receptor (beta chain) was recorded a few times. Antigen specificity is unknown. The sample comes from a study of human T cells and chemical hapten exposure. Across the whole study: Among samples, TCR yields varied mainly because of small differences in pooled library volume. Points from the study as a whole: Sensitizing to DPC left TCRs with a frequency above 1 in 1000 unaltered.

Germline V gene data show CDR1 as SNHLY and CDR2 as FYNNEI. The V and J ends lost 7 bases and 2 bases, in that order; junction bases with no gene match: 8. There are 17 residues in the CDR3. Single cDNA molecules in the library carried unique molecular identifiers attached during preparation. TCRdb reprocessed the RACE reads with MiXCR, giving one entry per CDR3 protein. The sample records approximately 82,000 distinct CDR3 sequences, around 6.7% being singletons. Time point described: patch test 2, 6 weeks after DPC sensitization. Treatment noted: therapeutic diphenylcyclopropenone sensitization with weekly scalp DPC.

This TCR came from a woman aged 25 to 39 with alopecia areata. Some clones in this sample may be carry-over from other donors' samples. Here the sequenced sample was whole blood, taken in connection with sensitization to the hapten diphenylcyclopropenone (DPC). The V call is TRBV2, the J call TRBJ2-6, with 10 bases fitting TRBD1. The CDR3 DNA follows: TGTGCCAGCACACCGGGACAGGGGATTGCTGGGGCCAACGTCCTGACTTTC. It encodes CASTPGQGIAGANVLTF.